A selection of T cell receptor beta chains follows, all from one sample in a study of Graves' ophthalmopathy and Graves' hyperthyroidism. TCRdb reprocessed the multiplex PCR reads with MiXCR, giving one entry per CDR3 protein. The sample lists around 470,000 distinct CDR3 sequences, about 15% occurring once. Material for sequencing was blood. These receptor sequences come from a woman aged 30 to 39 with Graves' ophthalmopathy. Each CDR3 is given with its conserved first and last residue. A D gene is named only where the DNA matches it firmly. Rows may omit the clone size; those that give it use once, few, many or a size class.

D	V	J	size	DNA	CDR3
.	TRBV11-3	TRBJ1-2	many	TGTGCCAGCAGCGCAGACGGGAAGGACTACACCTTC	CASSADGKDYTF
.	TRBV20-1	TRBJ2-5	.	TGCAGTGCTAGAGAGCTAGGCGACCAAGAGACCCAGTACTTC	CSARELGDQETQYF
.	TRBV7-2	TRBJ1-2	many	TGTGCCAGCAGCGGGGAGGGAGGGATCTATGGCTACACCTTC	CASSGEGGIYGYTF
.	TRBV12-3/TRBV12-4	TRBJ1-6	.	TGTGTCAGCAGCTGTACCGAAACAGCCCAGCTGGACTTT	CVSSCTETAQLDF
TRBD2	TRBV6-1	TRBJ2-7	many	TGTGCCACAATAGCGGGGCTCTACGAGCAGTACTTC	CATIAGLYEQYF
TRBD1	TRBV5-1	TRBJ1-5	many	TGCGCCAGCAGCTGGACAGGGGGCGATCAGCCCCAGCATTTT	CASSWTGGDQPQHF
.	TRBV6-4	TRBJ2-3	.	TGTGCCAGCAGTTTACGGGGGGACAGCCCAGATACGCAGTATTTT	CASSLRGDSPDTQYF
.	TRBV7-8	TRBJ1-1	.	TGTGCCAGCAGCTTAGCTTCCCTTATAGGGAACACTGAAGCTTTCTTT	CASSLASLIGNTEAFF
.	TRBV9	TRBJ2-7	many	TGTGCCAGCAGCGTAGTCGGCTTATCCTACGAGCAGTACTTC	CASSVVGLSYEQYF
.	TRBV3-1	TRBJ2-2	.	TGTGCCAGCAGGGCGTCCGACAGAAACACCGGGGAGCTGTTTTTT	CASRASDRNTGELFF
TRBD1	TRBV27	TRBJ2-2	many	TGTGCCAGCAGTACCACGACAGGGATCACCGGGGAGCTGTTTTTT	CASSTTTGITGELFF
.	TRBV28	TRBJ2-5	few	TGTGCCAGCAGGCCGAGAAGGACTTTTGAGGAGACCCAGTACTTC	CASRPRRTFEETQYF
.	TRBV28	TRBJ1-2	many	TGTGCCAGCACCAGATCGGGGGTTCCGGCTTATGGCTACACCTTC	CASTRSGVPAYGYTF
.	TRBV28	TRBJ2-7	.	TGTGCCAGCAGTTTAACCGAGGGAGCGACTAGCTCCTACGAGCAGTACTTC	CASSLTEGATSSYEQYF
TRBD1	TRBV27	TRBJ1-1	many	TGTGCCAGCAGTTACTGGGACAGGGGTGAAGCTTTCTTT	CASSYWDRGEAFF
.	TRBV6-2/TRBV6-3	TRBJ2-7	many	TGTGCCAGCAGTTACGGGGACATCTACGAGCAGTACTTC	CASSYGDIYEQYF
TRBD1	TRBV29-1	TRBJ2-7	many	TGCAGCGTTGAAGATCCAGGGGGACAGGGGACCCCCTACGAGCAGTACTTC	CSVEDPGGQGTPYEQYF
.	TRBV7-2	TRBJ2-5	many	TGTGCCAGCAGCTCCTTTCAGCAAGAGACCCAGTACTTC	CASSSFQQETQYF
TRBD1	TRBV27	TRBJ2-7	many	TGTGCCAGCAGCCGCATTATAGGGCAGGGGGCCTACGAGCAGTACTTC	CASSRIIGQGAYEQYF
.	TRBV29-1	TRBJ1-1	many	TGCAGCGCAGCAAGAGTGGGGGTAACTGAAGCTTTCTTT	CSAARVGVTEAFF
TRBD2	TRBV15	TRBJ2-7	many	TGTGCCACCAGCAGAGACCCTACGGGGGGAACCGAGCAGTACTTC	CATSRDPTGGTEQYF
.	TRBV30	TRBJ1-1	many	TGTGCCTGGAAACGGGACCCTACAATGAACACTGAAGCTTTCTTT	CAWKRDPTMNTEAFF
TRBD2	TRBV12-3/TRBV12-4	TRBJ2-7	many	TGTGCCAGCAGTTACACCGGGACTAGCGTCTACGAGCAGTACTTC	CASSYTGTSVYEQYF
.	TRBV18	TRBJ1-1	few	TGTGCCAGCTCACCACCATTGACCCCTAGGATTGAAGCTTTCTTT	CASSPPLTPRIEAFF
.	TRBV12-3/TRBV12-4	TRBJ2-5	many	TGTGCCAGCAGTTGTCCACAAGAGACCCAGTACTTC	CASSCPQETQYF
TRBD1	TRBV28	TRBJ2-7	.	TGTGCCAGCAGTTTTTTCGGACAGGGCTACGAGCAGTACTTC	CASSFFGQGYEQYF
.	TRBV10-3	TRBJ2-4	many	TGTGCCATCAGTGAAGCCAGCGGAGTAGCCAAAAACATTCAGTACTTC	CAISEASGVAKNIQYF
TRBD2	TRBV28	TRBJ2-7	many	TGTGCCAGCAGTTTGGGGGGGGTTCCCGAGCAGTACTTC	CASSLGGVPEQYF
.	TRBV28	TRBJ2-7	few	TGTGCCAGCATGACGAGACAGTCACGCTACGAGCAGTACTTC	CASMTRQSRYEQYF
.	TRBV19	TRBJ1-1	many	TGTGCCAGCGGATGGACGGGGAACACTGAAGCTTTCTTT	CASGWTGNTEAFF
.	TRBV4-3	TRBJ2-5	.	TGCGCCAGCAGCCACGAAAGAGGAAACAGGGACCAACCCCAAGAGACCCAGTACTTC	CASSHERGNRDQPQETQYF
.	TRBV20-1	TRBJ1-5	many	TGCAGTGCTAGAGATGGAGTATGGGGGGATCAGCCCCAGCATTTT	CSARDGVWGDQPQHF
.	TRBV20-1	TRBJ2-7	many	TGCAGTGCTAGCCCGGGGGCCAGGGGTAACGAGCAGTACTTC	CSASPGARGNEQYF
.	TRBV6-2/TRBV6-3	TRBJ1-5	.	TGTGCCAGCTGGACCCACAAGACCGGGCTGTATCAGCCCCAGCATTTT	CASWTHKTGLYQPQHF
.	TRBV7-2	TRBJ2-7	once	TGTGCCAGCAGCTCCACAGGGCGGGGATACTACGAGCAGTACTTC	CASSSTGRGYYEQYF
.	TRBV9	TRBJ1-2	few	TGTGCCAGCAGCGTAGGTGTCAGTGGAATCAGTAACTATGGCTACACCTTC	CASSVGVSGISNYGYTF
.	TRBV6-1	TRBJ2-2	.	TGTGCCAGCAGTGAAGCGATGAGTGTAGCCCCCACCGGGGAGCTGTTTTTT	CASSEAMSVAPTGELFF
.	TRBV20-1	TRBJ2-3	few	TGCAGTGCTAGAGATATCGGCACAAGCACAGATACGCAGTATTTT	CSARDIGTSTDTQYF
.	TRBV9	TRBJ2-4	many	TGTGCCAGCAGCGAGAATTTGGGGGCGCGGGACATTCAGTACTTC	CASSENLGARDIQYF
.	TRBV4-1	TRBJ2-5	many	TGCGCCAGCAGCCCTCAAGGGGCTGAGACCCAGTACTTC	CASSPQGAETQYF
.	TRBV7-9	TRBJ1-1	many	TGTGCCAGCAGCTTAAGTACTGGGGCTTTCTTT	CASSLSTGAFF
.	TRBV29-1	TRBJ1-1	.	TGCAGCGCAATAAATTTACGGGAGTGGGGACCCCCTGAAGCTTTCTTT	CSAINLREWGPPEAFF
.	TRBV27	TRBJ2-7	many	TGTGCCAGCAGTCCCACGGGCCGAGGGGACTACGAGCAGTACTTC	CASSPTGRGDYEQYF
.	TRBV20-1	TRBJ2-5	many	TGCAGTGCTAGAGATGTTGACAGCCAAGAGACCCAGTACTTC	CSARDVDSQETQYF
.	TRBV6-2/TRBV6-3	TRBJ2-5	many	TGTGCCAGCAGTTACGGCAGGGACGTTGGCGGCCAGTACTTC	CASSYGRDVGGQYF
TRBD1	TRBV12-3/TRBV12-4	TRBJ2-6	many	TGTGCCAGCAGTTCACAGGGGGCTGGGGCCAACGTCCTGACTTTC	CASSSQGAGANVLTF
.	TRBV30	TRBJ2-2	.	TGTGCCTGGAGTGTAAGGCAAGGGGAGCTGTTTTTT	CAWSVRQGELFF
.	TRBV7-2	TRBJ2-7	.	TGTGCCAGCAGCTTAGCTATGAGGACTCACTACGAGCAGTACTTC	CASSLAMRTHYEQYF
TRBD1	TRBV6-2/TRBV6-3	TRBJ1-1	many	TGTGCCAGCAGTCCCAGGGGGAGGAACACTGAAGCTTTCTTT	CASSPRGRNTEAFF
.	TRBV28	TRBJ2-7	many	TGTGCCAGCAGTTTCGCTCGGAGGACGGTCGAGCAGTACTTC	CASSFARRTVEQYF
.	TRBV5-1	TRBJ2-5	many	TGCGCCAGCAGCTTGGTCGACCCCCGGCAAGAGACCCAGTACTTC	CASSLVDPRQETQYF
.	TRBV3-1	TRBJ1-6	.	TGTGCCAGCAGCCAAACATCTCTCGGGAGGGCCCTCCACTTT	CASSQTSLGRALHF
TRBD2	TRBV6-2/TRBV6-3	TRBJ2-2	.	TGTGCCAGCAGCCGACGCGGACTAGCGGGAGTGGGGGAGCTGTTTTTT	CASSRRGLAGVGELFF
.	TRBV20-1	TRBJ1-5	many	TGCAGTGCTGAGGGGAGTAACAATCAGCCCCAGCATTTT	CSAEGSNNQPQHF
.	TRBV20-1	TRBJ2-7	few	TGCAGTGCTCCCCGATGGGGCTACTCCTACGAGCAGTACTTC	CSAPRWGYSYEQYF